This TCR beta chain was sequenced during a study of T cells in Graves' hyperthyroidism and ophthalmopathy. V was clipped by 0 bases and J by 3 bases, with 9 bases between them. The CDR3 extends over 16 amino acids. Germline V gene sequence: CDR1 LGHNA, CDR2 YSLEER. Using RNA transcripts as the source, TCR beta CDR3 regions were amplified. Researchers ran a first-round RT-PCR on the TCR CDR3 using the HTBI primer set. TCRdb analysed the multiplex PCR reads with MiXCR anew, one entry per CDR3 protein. The sample records about 680,000 distinct CDR3 sequences, roughly a third being singletons. Stable Graves' hyperthyroidism denoted no ophthalmopathy progression over 18 months.

Source material: blood. The clonotype was recovered from a woman in her 40s with Graves' hyperthyroidism. The genes are TRBV4-3 and TRBJ2-6; D call uncertain. CDR3 sequence: CASSQEPLFGANVLTF. Written as DNA, the CDR3 is TGCGCCAGCAGCCAAGAACCCCTCTTTGGGGCCAACGTCCTGACTTTC.